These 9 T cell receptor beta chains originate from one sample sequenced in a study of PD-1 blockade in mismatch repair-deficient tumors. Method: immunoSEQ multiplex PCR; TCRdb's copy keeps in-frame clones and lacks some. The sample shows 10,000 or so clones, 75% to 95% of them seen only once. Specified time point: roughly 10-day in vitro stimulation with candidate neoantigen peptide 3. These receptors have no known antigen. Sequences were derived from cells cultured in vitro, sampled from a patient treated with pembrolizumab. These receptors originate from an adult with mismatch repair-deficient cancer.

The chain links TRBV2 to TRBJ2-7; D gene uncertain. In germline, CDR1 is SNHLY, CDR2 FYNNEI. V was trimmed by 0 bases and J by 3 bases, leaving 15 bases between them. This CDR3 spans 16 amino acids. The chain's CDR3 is CASSEARLGTHYEQYF. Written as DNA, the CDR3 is TGTGCCAGCAGTGAAGCGCGCCTGGGTACTCACTACGAGCAGTACTTC.

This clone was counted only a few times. In DNA, the CDR3 is TGTGCCAGCAGTGAATTTTCGCTAGCGGGTAACACCGGGGAGCTGTTTTTT. Translated: CASSEFSLAGNTGELFF. The chain recombines TRBV25-1 with TRBJ2-2, with TRBD2 matching over 8 bases. The CDR3 extends over 17 amino acids. J lost 2 bases, V lost 1 base, and 6 bases had no gene match. CDR1 and CDR2 from the germline V gene are MGHDK and SYGVNS.

CDR3 sequence: CASSIRPGGPSYEQYF. The CDR3 bases are TGCGCCAGCAGCATTAGACCAGGGGGACCTTCCTACGAGCAGTACTTC. The rearrangement uses TRBV5-1 and TRBJ2-7; 7 bases fit TRBD1. Losses at the gene ends were 4 bases for V and 1 base for J; bases not matched to a gene: 11. The CDR3 totals 16 residues. Germline V CDR1 and CDR2: SGHRS, YFSETQ. Supplemented by reference TRBV5-1 and TRBJ2-7, the full variable domain reads KAGVTQTPRYLIKTRGQQVTLSCSPISGHRSVSWYQQTPGQGLQFLFEYFSETQRNKGNFPGRFSGRQFSNSRSEMNVSTLELGDSALYLCASSIRPGGPSYEQYFGPGTRLTVT.

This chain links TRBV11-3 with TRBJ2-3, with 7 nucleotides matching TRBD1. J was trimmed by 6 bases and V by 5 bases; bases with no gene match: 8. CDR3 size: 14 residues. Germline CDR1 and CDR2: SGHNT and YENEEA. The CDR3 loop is CASSQGGREDTQYF. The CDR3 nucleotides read TGTGCCAGCAGCCAAGGGGGCCGTGAGGATACGCAGTATTTT.

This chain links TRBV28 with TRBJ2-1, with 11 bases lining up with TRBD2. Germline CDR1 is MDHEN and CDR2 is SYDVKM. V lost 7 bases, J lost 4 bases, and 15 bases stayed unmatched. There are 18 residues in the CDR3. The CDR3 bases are TGTGCCAGCACCTTATCCCCCCTGACTAGCGGGGTTTACAATGAGCAGTTCTTC. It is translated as CASTLSPLTSGVYNEQFF.

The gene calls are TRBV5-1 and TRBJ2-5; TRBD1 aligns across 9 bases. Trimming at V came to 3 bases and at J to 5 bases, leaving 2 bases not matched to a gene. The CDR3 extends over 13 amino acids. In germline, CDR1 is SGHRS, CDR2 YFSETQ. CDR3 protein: CASSSQGAETQYF. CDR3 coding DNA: TGCGCCAGCAGCTCACAGGGGGCGGAGACCCAGTACTTC.

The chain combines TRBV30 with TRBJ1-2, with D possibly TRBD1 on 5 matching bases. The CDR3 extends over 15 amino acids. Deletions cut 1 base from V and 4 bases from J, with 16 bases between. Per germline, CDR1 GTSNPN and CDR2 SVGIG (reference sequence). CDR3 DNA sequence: TGTGCCTGGAGTGAATTGTTCGAGACAGCCTATGGCTACACCTTC. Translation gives CAWSELFETAYGYTF.

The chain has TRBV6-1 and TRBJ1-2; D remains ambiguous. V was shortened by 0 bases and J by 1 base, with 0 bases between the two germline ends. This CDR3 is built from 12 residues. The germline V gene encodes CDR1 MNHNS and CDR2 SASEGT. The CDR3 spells CASSEANYGYTF. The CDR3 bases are TGTGCCAGCAGTGAAGCTAACTATGGCTACACCTTC.

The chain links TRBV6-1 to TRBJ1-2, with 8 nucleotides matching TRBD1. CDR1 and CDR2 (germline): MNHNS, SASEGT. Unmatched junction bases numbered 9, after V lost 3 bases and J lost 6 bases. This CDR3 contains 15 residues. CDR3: CASSEGRGQVDGYTF. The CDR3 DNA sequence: TGTGCCAGCAGTGAGGGCAGGGGGCAGGTGGATGGCTACACCTTC.